One and the same sample provided the 3 T cell receptor beta chains below, sequenced in a study of cytomegalovirus exposure and HLA in healthy donors. Primers: 60 Vbeta forward and 13 Jbeta reverse. The method was immunoSEQ multiplex PCR; TCRdb's version includes in-frame clones alone and lacks a portion of them. Of 180,000 or so clones listed, 76% are singletons. The specimen sequenced was PBMCs. The receptors come from a man aged 18 to 30 in good health and CMV-seronegative.

This chain uses TRBV28 with TRBJ2-1, with TRBD2 matching over 7 bases. Germline CDR1 and CDR2: MDHEN and SYDVKM. The length of the CDR3 is 19 residues. V trimming: 5 bases; J trimming: 0 bases; junction bases outside the gene matches: 16. As DNA, the CDR3 is TGTGCCAGCAGTCCCAACCCCGGGGAGCGGGATTACTCCTACAATGAGCAGTTCTTC. As protein: CASSPNPGERDYSYNEQFF.

This chain connects TRBV6-5 to TRBJ2-3; TRBD2 is a possible D gene (5 bases). Germline-derived CDR1 and CDR2 are MNHEY and SVGAGI. This CDR3 has 12 amino acids. V was clipped by 7 bases and J by 2 bases, with 7 bases between them. DNA for the CDR3: TGTGCCAGCACCGGACTCACAGATACGCAGTATTTT. Its translation is CASTGLTDTQYF.

This sequence joins TRBV27 and TRBJ1-6; D is undetermined. In germline, CDR1 is MNHEY, CDR2 SMNVEV (reference sequence). This CDR3 spans 14 amino acids. The V end was cut by 3 bases, the J end by 4 bases, with 7 bases between. The CDR3 is CASSLSKYNSPLHF. CDR3 nucleotides: TGTGCCAGCAGTTTGAGTAAATATAATTCACCCCTCCACTTT.